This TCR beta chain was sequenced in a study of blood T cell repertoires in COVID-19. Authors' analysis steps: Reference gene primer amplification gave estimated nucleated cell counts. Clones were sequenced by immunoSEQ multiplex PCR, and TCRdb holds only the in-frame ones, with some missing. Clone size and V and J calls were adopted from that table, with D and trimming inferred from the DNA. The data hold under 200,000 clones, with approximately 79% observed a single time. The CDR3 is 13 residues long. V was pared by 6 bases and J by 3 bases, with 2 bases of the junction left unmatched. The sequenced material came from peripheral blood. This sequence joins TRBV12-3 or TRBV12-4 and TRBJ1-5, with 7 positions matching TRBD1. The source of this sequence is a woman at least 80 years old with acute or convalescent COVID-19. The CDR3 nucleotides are TGTGCCAGCAGAGGGACAGACAATCAGCCCCAGCATTTT. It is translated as CASRGTDNQPQHF.